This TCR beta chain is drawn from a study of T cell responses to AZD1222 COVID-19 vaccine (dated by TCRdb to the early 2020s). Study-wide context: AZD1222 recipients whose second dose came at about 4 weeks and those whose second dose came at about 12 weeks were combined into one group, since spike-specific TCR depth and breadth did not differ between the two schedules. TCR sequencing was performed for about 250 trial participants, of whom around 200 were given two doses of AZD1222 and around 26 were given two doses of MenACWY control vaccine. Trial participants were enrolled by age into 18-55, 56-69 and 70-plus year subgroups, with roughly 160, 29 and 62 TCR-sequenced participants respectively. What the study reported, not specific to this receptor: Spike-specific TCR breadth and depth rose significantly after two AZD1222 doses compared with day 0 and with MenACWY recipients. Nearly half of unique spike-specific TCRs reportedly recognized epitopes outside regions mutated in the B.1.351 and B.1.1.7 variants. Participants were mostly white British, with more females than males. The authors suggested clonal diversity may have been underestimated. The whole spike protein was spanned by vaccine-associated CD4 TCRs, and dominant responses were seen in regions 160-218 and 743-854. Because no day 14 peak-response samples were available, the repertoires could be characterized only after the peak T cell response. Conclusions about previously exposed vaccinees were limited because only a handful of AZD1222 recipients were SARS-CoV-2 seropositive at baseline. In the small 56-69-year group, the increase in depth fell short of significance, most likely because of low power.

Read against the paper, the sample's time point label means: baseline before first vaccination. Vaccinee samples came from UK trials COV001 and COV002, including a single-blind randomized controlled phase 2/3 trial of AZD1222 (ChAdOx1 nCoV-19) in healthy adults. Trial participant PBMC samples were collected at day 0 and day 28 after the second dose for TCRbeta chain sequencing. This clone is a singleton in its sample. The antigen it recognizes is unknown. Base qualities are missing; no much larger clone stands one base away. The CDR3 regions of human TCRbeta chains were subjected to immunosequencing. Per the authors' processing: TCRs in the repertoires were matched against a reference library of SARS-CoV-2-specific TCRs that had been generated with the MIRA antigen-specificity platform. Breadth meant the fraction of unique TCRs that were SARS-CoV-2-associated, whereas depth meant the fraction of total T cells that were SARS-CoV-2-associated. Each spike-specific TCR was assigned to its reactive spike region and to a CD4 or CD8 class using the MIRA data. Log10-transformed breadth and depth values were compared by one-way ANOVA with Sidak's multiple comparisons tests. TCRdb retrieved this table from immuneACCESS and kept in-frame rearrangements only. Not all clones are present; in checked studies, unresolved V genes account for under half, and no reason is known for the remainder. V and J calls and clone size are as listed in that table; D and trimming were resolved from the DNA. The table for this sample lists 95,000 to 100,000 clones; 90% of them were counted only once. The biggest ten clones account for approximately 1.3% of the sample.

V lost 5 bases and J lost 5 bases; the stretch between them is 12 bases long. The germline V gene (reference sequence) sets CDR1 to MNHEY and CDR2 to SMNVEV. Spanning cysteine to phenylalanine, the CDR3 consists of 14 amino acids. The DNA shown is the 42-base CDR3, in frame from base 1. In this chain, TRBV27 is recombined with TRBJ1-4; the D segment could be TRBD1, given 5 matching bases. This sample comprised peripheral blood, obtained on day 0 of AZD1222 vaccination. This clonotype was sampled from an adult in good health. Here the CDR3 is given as CASSMDIQNEKLFF. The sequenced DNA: TGTGCCAGCAGTATGGACATCCAAAATGAAAAACTGTTTTTT.